What follows is one T cell receptor beta chain and its context. Repertoires were generated with immunoSEQ multiplex PCR, while TCRdb's copy carries only in-frame clones and drops some. The top ten hold about 0.62% of the sample, which has roughly 100,000 clones, over 85% seen once. This sample was included in a study of siplizumab effects on memory and regulatory T cells. The CDR3 sequence is 14 residues long. The germline gives CDR1 LNHDA, CDR2 SQIVND (reference sequence). Trimming left V 5 bases short and J 3 bases short, with 11 bases between. What was sequenced was Tregs sorted from blood. The J gene is TRBJ1-5, the V gene TRBV19; TRBD1 is a possible D gene (6 bases). This receptor was identified in a human donor in good health. The CDR3 bases are TGTGCCAGTAGTCGGAGGGGGATCAATCAGCCCCAGCATTTT. This gives the protein CASSRRGINQPQHF.